The following is a TCR beta chain sequence with its context. Its matching antigen is unknown. This record belongs to a study of T cell responses to AZD1222 COVID-19 vaccine. The assay was immunoSEQ multiplex PCR, and TCRdb's table has in-frame clones only and misses some. Of about 220,000 clones listed, approximately 94% are singletons. The CDR3 covers 15 residues. Germline CDR1 and CDR2: SGHAT and FQDESV (reference sequence). Trimming took 3 bases from V and 2 from J, leaving 11 bases between them. The study's findings and limits: Seropositivity was recorded at baseline in only 5 or 6 AZD1222 recipients. The reported proportion of spike-specific TCRs targeting unmutated variant regions was nearly half. In a largely white British group with more females than males, clonal diversity was possibly underestimated.

This sequence joins TRBV11-1 and TRBJ2-1, with a weak D call TRBD2 (6 bases). The clonotype comes from an adult in good health. The sequenced sample was peripheral blood, obtained on day 0 of MenACWY control vaccination. CDR3: CASSFSGLTYNEQFF. The CDR3 DNA sequence: TGTGCCAGCAGCTTCAGCGGGTTGACCTACAATGAGCAGTTCTTC.